This TCR beta chain was documented in a study of STAT5B mutations in CD4+ large granular lymphocyte leukemia. Only in-frame clones appear in the TCRdb table, and some are missing; sequencing was by immunoSEQ multiplex PCR. Seen here are approximately 32,000 clones, about 91% observed once, and the top ten hold approximately 1%. Germline V gene lookup returns CDR1 LGHNA and CDR2 YSLEER. The V gene lost 4 bases and the J gene lost 8 bases, with 26 bases spanning the gap. The CDR3 spans 18 residues. The V and J genes are TRBV4-3 and TRBJ1-4; D may be TRBD1 (6 bases). Material for sequencing was CD4+ T cells from blood buffy coats. The origin of this receptor is a human donor in good health. CDR3 residues: CASSPRRQEIDRGEKLFF. The CDR3 region has the DNA TGCGCCAGCAGCCCCCGTCGACAGGAAATTGACCGTGGAGAAAAACTGTTTTTT.